The 2 T cell receptor beta chains below were found in one sample sequenced in a study of T cell responses to AZD1222 COVID-19 vaccine. Data came from immunoSEQ multiplex PCR; TCRdb stores just in-frame clones and leaves some out. This repertoire shows about 49,000 clones, approximately 80% found once; its top ten account for 20% to 25%. The input for sequencing was peripheral blood, taken on day 0 of MenACWY control vaccination. The receptors here all came from an adult in good health.

The chain links TRBV4-1 to TRBJ2-7; tentatively, D is TRBD2 (6 bases). Germline CDR1 and CDR2: MGHRA and YSYEKL. Trimming shortened V by 1 base and J by 3 bases, and 16 bases separated the two germline ends. This CDR3 has 16 residues. The CDR3 DNA sequence: TGCGCCAGCAGCCAAGTTCACGGGGCGGAGGGCTACGAGCAGTACTTC. Amino acid sequence: CASSQVHGAEGYEQYF.

V usage is TRBV6-5 and J usage is TRBJ2-1; D call uncertain. The CDR3 has 15 amino acids. V was shortened by 6 bases and J by 7 bases, with 19 bases between the two germline ends. The germline CDR1 and CDR2 sequences are MNHEY and SVGAGI. CDR3 sequence reads: CASSKQPQVGNEQFF. The CDR3 nucleotides read TGTGCCAGCAGCAAACAGCCCCAGGTTGGGAATGAGCAGTTCTTC.